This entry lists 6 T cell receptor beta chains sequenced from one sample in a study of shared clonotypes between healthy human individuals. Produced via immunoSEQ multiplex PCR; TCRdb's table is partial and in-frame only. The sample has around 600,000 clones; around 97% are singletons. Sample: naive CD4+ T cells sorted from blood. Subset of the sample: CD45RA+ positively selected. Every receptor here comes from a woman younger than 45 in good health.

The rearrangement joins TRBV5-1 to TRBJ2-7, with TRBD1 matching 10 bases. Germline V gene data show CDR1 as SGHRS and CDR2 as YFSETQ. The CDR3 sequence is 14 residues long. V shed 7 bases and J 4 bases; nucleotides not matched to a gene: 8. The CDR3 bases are TGCGCCAGCGGACAACGACAGGGGGCTTACGAGCAGTACTTC. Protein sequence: CASGQRQGAYEQYF.

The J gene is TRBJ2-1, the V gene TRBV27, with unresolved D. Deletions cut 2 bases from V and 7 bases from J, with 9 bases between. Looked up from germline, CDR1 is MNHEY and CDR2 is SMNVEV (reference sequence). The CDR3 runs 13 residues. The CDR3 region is CASSLPTGNEQFF. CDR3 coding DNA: TGTGCCAGCAGTTTACCGACTGGGAATGAGCAGTTCTTC.

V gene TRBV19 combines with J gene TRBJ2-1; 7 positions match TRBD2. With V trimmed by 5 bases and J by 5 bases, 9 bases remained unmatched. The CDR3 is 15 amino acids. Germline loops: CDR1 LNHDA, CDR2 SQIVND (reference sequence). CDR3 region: CASSPGGSYNNEQFF. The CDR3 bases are TGTGCCAGTAGTCCGGGGGGATCCTATAACAATGAGCAGTTCTTC.

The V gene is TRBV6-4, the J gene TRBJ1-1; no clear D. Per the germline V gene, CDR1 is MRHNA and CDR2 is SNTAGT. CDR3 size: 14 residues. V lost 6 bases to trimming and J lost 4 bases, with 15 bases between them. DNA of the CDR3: TGTGCCAGCAGGGATGGACTTAAAAGCACTGAAGCTTTCTTT. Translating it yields CASRDGLKSTEAFF.

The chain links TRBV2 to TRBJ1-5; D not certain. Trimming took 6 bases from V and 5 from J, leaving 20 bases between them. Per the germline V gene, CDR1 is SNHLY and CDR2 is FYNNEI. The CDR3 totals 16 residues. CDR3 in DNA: TGTGCCAGCAGGGCTCGGGTTCGGGAGAGCCATCAGCCCCAGCATTTT. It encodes CASRARVRESHQPQHF.

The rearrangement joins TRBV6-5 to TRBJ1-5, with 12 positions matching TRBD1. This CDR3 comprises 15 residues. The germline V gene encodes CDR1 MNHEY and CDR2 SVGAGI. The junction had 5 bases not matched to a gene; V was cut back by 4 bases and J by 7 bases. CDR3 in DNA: TGTGCCAGCAGTTCCGGGACAGGGGGCCGGCAGCCCCAGCATTTT. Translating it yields CASSSGTGGRQPQHF.